Below, 5 T cell receptor beta chains from the same sample are listed, as sequenced in a study of regulatory T cells in long-lasting Graves disease. Time point here: persistent/refractory GD, antithyroid drugs over 5 years with positive TRAb. Following extraction of RNA from PBMCs, that RNA was used to make the TCR library. CDR3 regions were amplified by Arm-PCR using iRepertoire HTBI primers to build TCR beta libraries. TCRdb processed the multiplex PCR reads anew with MiXCR; each CDR3 protein has one entry. Of roughly 500,000 distinct CDR3 sequences detected, under 25% appear once; the ten largest clones hold approximately 8%. The source was peripheral blood mononuclear cells (PBMCs), collected when the disease was refractory, from a patient treated with antithyroid drugs. These receptors were collected from a female donor with Graves disease.

This clonotype has just a few counts. V is TRBV12-3 or TRBV12-4 and J is TRBJ2-5; TRBD1 aligns across 7 bases. V was pared by 5 bases and J by 6 bases, with 18 bases of the junction left unmatched. This CDR3 has 17 amino acids. The CDR3 region is CASSESGRTGERQTQYF. CDR3 bases: TGTGCCAGCAGTGAGTCCGGTAGGACAGGTGAAAGACAGACCCAGTACTTC.

The sample holds a few counts of this clonotype. J is TRBJ1-2 and V is TRBV3-1; 8 bases align to TRBD1. Germline V CDR1 and CDR2: LGHDT, YNNKEL (reference sequence). This CDR3 comprises 14 residues. V gave up 2 bases and J gave up 7 bases; unmatched junction bases: 6. The CDR3 protein is CASSQSGGLGGYTF. The CDR3 region has the DNA TGTGCCAGCAGCCAATCAGGGGGCCTAGGTGGCTACACCTTC.

This clonotype was detected ten times or more. The rearrangement links TRBV12-3 or TRBV12-4 to TRBJ1-1, with 9 bases matching TRBD1. CDR3 length: 13 residues. The V segment lost 5 bases and the J segment 7 bases; nucleotides outside the gene matches: 5. The CDR3, as DNA: TGTGCCAGCAGTGCTCGGACAGGGGTTGAAGCTTTCTTT. It translates to CASSARTGVEAFF.

This clonotype was detected only a few times. This rearrangement joins TRBV30 to TRBJ1-1, with D hard to call. Trimming stripped 4 bases from V and 3 bases from J, with 12 bases between. The germline V gene has CDR1 GTSNPN and CDR2 SVGIG (reference sequence). This CDR3 spans 13 amino acids. The CDR3 loop is CAWTGYGDTEAFF. The CDR3 region has the DNA TGTGCCTGGACAGGCTACGGGGACACTGAAGCTTTCTTT.

This clonotype has a count of ten or more. The genes are TRBV12-3 or TRBV12-4 and TRBJ1-1, with no clear D. The V end was cut by 5 bases, the J end by 7 bases, with 11 bases between. The length of the CDR3 is 12 residues. The CDR3, as DNA: TGTGCCAGCAGTCGGGAGATGGATGAAGCTTTCTTT. Encoded protein: CASSREMDEAFF.